One and the same sample provided the 10 T cell receptor beta chains below, sequenced in a study of T cells in Graves' hyperthyroidism and ophthalmopathy (dated by TCRdb to the late 2010s). Library preparation used multiplex PCR. Sequencing was performed on an Illumina HiSeq 2000. Amplification of TCR beta CDR3 regions was carried out from RNA transcripts. The TCR CDR3 was subjected to a first round of RT-PCR using the HTBI primer set and the Qiagen OneStep RT-PCR kit. TCRdb reworked the public reads: Q25 trimming with fastp, MiXCR clone assembly, productive beta chains retained. Rows are combined by CDR3 protein, so each entry shows the most common genes and DNA. The sample data list about 550,000 distinct CDR3 sequences, and 20% to 25% of these were observed just once. Approximately 25% of the sample comes from the top ten. The material sequenced was blood. All receptors derive from a man aged 18 to 35 with Graves' hyperthyroidism.

This clonotype showed up just a few times. The chain recombines TRBV12-3 or TRBV12-4 with TRBJ2-5, with 10 bases identical to TRBD1. V dropped 5 bases and J dropped 5; count of bases not matched to a gene: 8. This CDR3 has 15 residues. The CDR3 DNA reads as TGTGCCAGCAGTCTCGACAGGGGGCCGGGGGAGACCCAGTACTTC. Translated, it gives CASSLDRGPGETQYF.

This clonotype has a count of ten or more. J is TRBJ1-5 and V is TRBV12-5; 10 positions agree with TRBD1. V gave up 4 bases and J gave up 7 bases; unmatched junction bases: 7. Germline V lookup: CDR1 LGHNT, CDR2 FRNRAP. The CDR3 is 15 residues long. The CDR3 DNA reads as TGTGCTAGTGGTTCGCCGGGACAGGGGAGGCAGCCCCAGCATTTT. Encoded protein: CASGSPGQGRQPQHF.

As for this clonotype: Likely a read error: the CDR3 ends without its conserved phenylalanine or tryptophan. The rearrangement uses TRBV9 and TRBJ2-7; 8 nucleotides line up with TRBD1. Trimming cost V 1 base and J 5 bases; bases outside gene matches: 8. Germline CDR1 and CDR2: SGDLS and YYNGEE. The CDR3 has 15 residues. The CDR3 is CASSVHPGGLDEQYY. As DNA, the CDR3 is TGTGCCAGCAGCGTACATCCAGGGGGCTTGGACGAGCAGTACTAC.

In its sample, this clonotype was seen many times. This chain joins TRBV6-1 and TRBJ2-5, with D possibly TRBD1 on 7 matching bases. The germline V gene has CDR1 MNHNS and CDR2 SASEGT. This CDR3 spans 17 amino acids. V was shortened by 3 bases and J by 4 bases, with 21 bases between the two germline ends. The chain's CDR3 is CASSDSAGQMMGETQYF. The CDR3 DNA reads as TGTGCCAGCAGTGATTCCGCGGGACAGATGATGGGAGAGACCCAGTACTTC.

The chain has TRBV6-2 or TRBV6-3 and TRBJ2-7; 9 nucleotides match TRBD2. Germline lookup yields CDR1 MNHEY and CDR2 SVGEGT. V was pared by 7 bases and J by 3 bases, with 13 bases of the junction left unmatched. This CDR3 has 16 residues. In DNA form, the CDR3 reads TGTGCCAGCACCTCCAAGTGGGCGGGGGGGTACTACGAGCAGTACTTC. Translating gives CASTSKWAGGYYEQYF.

This clonotype occurred many times. V usage is TRBV20-1 and J usage is TRBJ1-2; TRBD1 aligns across 11 bases. With 1 base clipped from V and 4 bases from J, the junction kept 5 bases outside the gene matches. The germline V gene encodes CDR1 DFQATT and CDR2 SNEGSKA (reference sequence). The CDR3 length is 15 residues. CDR3 in amino acids: CSARGGQGAIYGYTF. For the CDR3, the DNA is TGCAGTGCTAGAGGAGGACAGGGGGCTATCTATGGCTACACCTTC.

Ten or more counts support this clonotype. The chain couples TRBV6-1 to TRBJ1-2; tentative D call: TRBD1 (5 bases). This CDR3 has 13 amino acids. Germline CDR1 reads MNHNS; CDR2 reads SASEGT. Trimming cost V 2 bases and J 7 bases, with 11 bases left between them. The CDR3: CASSESRERGYTF. CDR3 coding DNA: TGTGCCAGCAGTGAATCCAGGGAACGTGGCTACACCTTC.

This clonotype has a count of ten or more. CDR3 amino acids: CASSLGGSNRDHGYTF. In DNA, the CDR3 is TGTGCCAGCAGCCTTGGGGGGAGTAACAGGGACCATGGCTACACCTTC. V usage is TRBV11-2 and J usage is TRBJ1-2, with a tentative D call TRBD1 (6 bases). This CDR3 is built from 16 residues. Germline CDR1 and CDR2: SGHAT and FQNNGV. The V end was cut by 5 bases, the J end by 6 bases, with 22 bases between. Filled out from reference TRBV11-2 and TRBJ1-2, the complete variable domain reads EAGVAQSPRYKIIEKRQSVAFWCNPISGHATLYWYQQILGQGPKLLIQFQNNGVVDDSQLPKDRFSAERLKGVDSTLKIQPAKLEDSAVYLCASSLGGSNRDHGYTFGSGTRLTVV.

About this clonotype: This CDR3 fails to terminate in the conserved phenylalanine or tryptophan, so it likely reflects a read error. The V call is TRBV5-6, the J call TRBJ1-2; D gene uncertain. Germline CDR1 reads SGHDT; CDR2 reads YYEEEE. V lost 1 base to trimming and J lost 3 bases, with 19 bases between them. The CDR3 loop spans 17 amino acids. CDR3 in DNA: TGTGCCAGCAGCTTGATTCCTCGAATTTTGGAAGACTATGGCTACACCTTG. Its protein is CASSLIPRILEDYGYTL.

V gene TRBV6-1 combines with J gene TRBJ2-2, with 12 bases fitting TRBD2. The germline gives CDR1 MNHNS, CDR2 SASEGT. Trimming took 5 bases from V and 8 from J; bases not matched to a gene: 12. The CDR3 runs 17 residues. CDR3 bases: TGTGCCAGCAGTCCAACTAGCGGGGGGACCCTCGGGGGGGAGCTGTTTTTT. Translated, it gives CASSPTSGGTLGGELFF.